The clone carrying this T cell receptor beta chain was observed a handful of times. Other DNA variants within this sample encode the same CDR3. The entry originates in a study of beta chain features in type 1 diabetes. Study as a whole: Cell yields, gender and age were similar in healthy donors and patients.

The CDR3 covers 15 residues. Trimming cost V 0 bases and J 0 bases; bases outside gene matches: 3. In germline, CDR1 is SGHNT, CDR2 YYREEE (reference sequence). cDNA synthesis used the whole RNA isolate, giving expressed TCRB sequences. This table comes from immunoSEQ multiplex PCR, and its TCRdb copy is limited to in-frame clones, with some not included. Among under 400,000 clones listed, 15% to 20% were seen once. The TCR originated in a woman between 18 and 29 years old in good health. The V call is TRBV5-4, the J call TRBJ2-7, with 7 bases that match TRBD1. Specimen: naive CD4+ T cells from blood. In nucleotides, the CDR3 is TGTGCCAGCAGCTTGGCAGGGACAGTCTCCTACGAGCAGTACTTC. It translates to CASSLAGTVSYEQYF.